Shown below are 29 T cell receptor beta chains from a single sample sequenced in a study of T-cell memory formation after mild COVID-19. TCRdb re-called the 5' RACE reads with MiXCR, one entry per CDR3 protein. The data show about 160,000 distinct CDR3 sequences, roughly 30% seen once. The source material was PBMCs or a T cell subset sorted from them (not recorded which). The receptors come from an adult woman who had mild COVID-19 (a few samples of this study predate the infection). Cell type and time point are not known.

A few counts support this clonotype. The chain employs TRBV5-1 and TRBJ1-4; TRBD1 agrees at 7 bases. Germline-derived CDR1 and CDR2 are SGHRS and YFSETQ. This CDR3 is 16 amino acids long. V dropped 4 bases and J dropped 0; count of bases not matched to a gene: 6. The CDR3 region is CASSLGTVSTNEKLFF. Here the CDR3 DNA reads TGCGCCAGCAGCCTCGGGACAGTTTCAACTAATGAAAAACTGTTTTTT.

The V and J genes are TRBV3-1 and TRBJ1-1; maybe TRBD1 (6 bases). CDR1 is LGHDT, CDR2 YNNKEL, per germline (reference sequence). V lost 4 bases and J 5 bases, leaving 17 bases between the germline ends. This CDR3 is built from 15 residues. The CDR3 sequence: CASSPGQPPRTEAFF. CDR3 DNA sequence: TGTGCCAGCAGCCCGGGACAACCCCCTCGGACTGAAGCTTTCTTT.

This chain joins TRBV6-2 or TRBV6-3 and TRBJ2-4; tentatively, D is TRBD1 (5 bases). There are 15 residues in the CDR3. Germline V gene data show CDR1 as MNHEY and CDR2 as SVGEGT. V dropped 4 bases and J dropped 0 bases, with 10 bases sitting between them. CDR3 bases: TGTGCCAGCAGTTTCCGGACATTAGCCAAAAACATTCAGTACTTC. Protein: CASSFRTLAKNIQYF.

In this sample, this clonotype turned up a few times. The J gene is TRBJ1-1, the V gene TRBV3-1, with D perhaps matching TRBD1 (6 bases). V was shortened by 4 bases and J by 1 base, with 10 bases between the two germline ends. The CDR3 spans 14 residues. Germline V CDR1 and CDR2: LGHDT, YNNKEL (reference sequence). CDR3 loop: CASSLVTGNTEAFF. The DNA of the CDR3 is TGTGCCAGCAGCCTCGTGACAGGGAACACTGAAGCTTTCTTT.

The gene calls are TRBV5-4 and TRBJ2-2; either TRBD1 or TRBD2 may supply D (6 bases each). The CDR3 consists of 15 residues. The V gene's germline CDR1 is SGHNT and CDR2 YYREEE (reference sequence). Deletions cut 4 bases from V and 4 bases from J, with 14 bases between. CDR3 sequence reads: CASSAGQGGTGELFF. As DNA, the CDR3 is TGTGCCAGCAGCGCGGGACAAGGGGGCACCGGGGAGCTGTTTTTT.

This clonotype is a singleton in its sample. The V gene is TRBV5-1, the J gene TRBJ2-7; no definite D call. Trimming took 0 bases from V and 3 from J, leaving 7 bases between them. Germline CDR1 reads SGHRS; CDR2 reads YFSETQ. This CDR3 contains 13 residues. The CDR3 loop reads CASSLGQYYEQYF. The CDR3 coding sequence is TGCGCCAGCAGCTTGGGGCAGTACTACGAGCAGTACTTC.

The chain has TRBV20-1 and TRBJ1-1; 9 bases fit TRBD1. This CDR3 region has 15 residues. Germline CDR1 reads DFQATT; CDR2 reads SNEGSKA (reference sequence). The trim removed 2 bases at V and 4 bases at J, leaving 8 bases unmatched. The CDR3 DNA reads TGCAGTGCTAGACCAGCCGACAGGGGGGGCACTGAAGCTTTCTTT. This gives the protein CSARPADRGGTEAFF.

This clonotype was counted between two and nine times. The chain combines TRBV29-1 with TRBJ2-7; D remains ambiguous. Germline loops: CDR1 SQVTM, CDR2 ANQGSEA. Trimming removed 7 bases from V and 2 bases from J, with 18 bases in between. The CDR3 spans 14 residues. CDR3: CSAVSPTSTYEQYF. The CDR3 region has the DNA TGCAGCGCTGTAAGCCCAACCTCAACCTACGAGCAGTACTTC.

This chain joins TRBV6-2 or TRBV6-3 and TRBJ2-7, with D perhaps TRBD1 (5 bases). This CDR3 has 16 residues. Germline CDR1 MNHEY, CDR2 SVGEGT. Trimming removed 4 bases from V and 2 bases from J, with 18 bases in between. The DNA for the CDR3 is TGTGCCAGCAGTTTTTCAGGGTACCCGAATACCTACGAGCAGTACTTC. Encoded protein: CASSFSGYPNTYEQYF.

This clonotype showed up just a few times. The gene calls are TRBV6-2 or TRBV6-3 and TRBJ2-2; 9 bases match TRBD1. The trim removed 5 bases at V and 5 bases at J, leaving 6 bases unmatched. Germline CDR1 MNHEY, CDR2 SVGEGT. This CDR3 is built from 15 residues. CDR3 region: CASSTGTGNTGELFF. The CDR3 nucleotides are TGTGCCAGCAGTACCGGGACAGGGAATACCGGGGAGCTGTTTTTT.

The J gene is TRBJ2-1, the V gene TRBV5-1, with D unresolved. In germline, CDR1 is SGHRS, CDR2 YFSETQ. Between the trimmed V and J ends, which lost 2 bases and 0 bases, there was a span of 9 bases. This CDR3 region has 15 residues. CDR3 protein: CASSFQRSSYNEQFF. The CDR3 DNA follows: TGCGCCAGCAGCTTCCAACGGAGCTCCTACAATGAGCAGTTCTTC.

This clonotype was detected many times. CDR3 sequence: CASSLAAGVNSNEQYF. CDR3 nucleotide sequence: TGTGCCAGCAGCTTAGCGGCCGGAGTGAACTCGAACGAGCAGTACTTC. This rearrangement joins TRBV7-2 to TRBJ2-7; D gene uncertain. V was trimmed by 0 bases and J by 5 bases, leaving 17 bases between them. Looked up from germline, CDR1 is SGHTA and CDR2 is FQGNSA. The CDR3 has 16 residues.

This sequence joins TRBV30 and TRBJ2-3; D might be TRBD1 (6 bases). The germline CDR1 and CDR2 sequences are GTSNPN and SVGIG (reference sequence). Trimming removed 3 bases at V and 6 bases at J, with 16 bases between. CDR3 length: 14 residues. The CDR3 DNA reads TGTGCCTGGAGGACCGACAGGCTCACGGATACGCAGTATTTT. Its translation: CAWRTDRLTDTQYF.

This clonotype was seen a handful of times. The chain uses TRBV20-1 and TRBJ2-2; no definite D call. Trimming removed 0 bases at V and 6 bases at J, with 14 bases between. Germline CDR1 and CDR2: DFQATT and SNEGSKA (reference sequence). This CDR3 has 15 amino acids. The CDR3 DNA reads TGCAGTGCTAGAGATGGTGCGGTCGGCCCCGGGGAGCTGTTTTTT. Translating gives CSARDGAVGPGELFF.

This rearrangement joins TRBV27 to TRBJ2-2; D is possibly TRBD1 (5 bases). The CDR3 has 17 residues. Trimming removed 0 bases from V and 0 bases from J, with 11 bases in between. The V gene's germline CDR1 is MNHEY and CDR2 SMNVEV (reference sequence). Here the CDR3 reads CASSLSGGHANTGELFF. Written as DNA, the CDR3 is TGTGCCAGCAGTTTATCGGGCGGACACGCGAACACCGGGGAGCTGTTTTTT.

This clonotype has just a few counts. The V and J genes are TRBV10-3 and TRBJ2-5; TRBD2 matches 12 bases. V was clipped by 5 bases and J by 5 bases; unmatched bases: 3. Looked up from germline, CDR1 is ENHRY and CDR2 is SYGVKD. CDR3 length: 14 residues. The CDR3 DNA reads as TGTGCCATCAGTTGGACTAGCGGGGTCGAGACCCAGTACTTC. This gives the protein CAISWTSGVETQYF.

This clonotype was observed a handful of times. The chain recombines TRBV5-1 with TRBJ2-3; 9 nucleotides align to TRBD1. The CDR3 contains 16 residues. In germline, CDR1 is SGHRS, CDR2 YFSETQ. The J segment lost 0 bases and the V segment lost 4 bases, leaving 6 bases of the junction unmatched. The CDR3 nucleotides read TGCGCCAGCAGCCCAGGGACAGGGTCGAGCACAGATACGCAGTATTTT. The encoded protein is CASSPGTGSSTDTQYF.

In this sample, this clonotype turned up once. The gene calls are TRBV6-1 and TRBJ2-3; D may be TRBD1 or TRBD2 (6 bases each). This CDR3 region has 16 residues. V lost 8 bases and J lost 0, with 18 bases in between. The germline V gene has CDR1 MNHNS and CDR2 SASEGT. As DNA, the CDR3 is TGTGCCAGCCTGATCGGAACGGGGGCCAGCACAGATACGCAGTATTTT. The encoded protein is CASLIGTGASTDTQYF.

The sample holds a few counts of this clonotype. The chain employs TRBV18 and TRBJ2-7; TRBD2 agrees at 8 bases. From germline, CDR1 is KGHSH and CDR2 LQKENI. The CDR3 is 15 residues long. J gave up 5 bases and V 2 bases, and 8 bases lay outside the gene matches. The CDR3 nucleotides read TGTGCCAGCTCACCAGGGAGCGGGAGAGTCGACGAGCAGTACTTC. As protein: CASSPGSGRVDEQYF.

This clonotype was seen more than once but under ten times. The chain couples TRBV6-5 to TRBJ2-1; D may be TRBD1 (6 bases). CDR3 length: 14 amino acids. Trimming left V 0 bases short and J 9 bases short, with 12 bases between. Germline assignment: CDR1 MNHEY and CDR2 SVGAGI. CDR3 DNA: TGTGCCAGCAGTTACTCGAGGGGGAAGGGTGAGCAGTTCTTC. Its protein is CASSYSRGKGEQFF.

The table lists this clonotype with a few counts. The chain uses TRBV6-2 or TRBV6-3 and TRBJ2-7; D not certain. CDR1 is MNHEY, CDR2 SVGEGT, per germline. The CDR3 loop spans 13 amino acids. Trimming shortened V by 6 bases and J by 5 bases, and 14 bases separated the two germline ends. For the CDR3, the DNA is TGTGCCAGCAGCCCGACCCCATGGGACGAGCAGTACTTC. It codes for CASSPTPWDEQYF.

The chain links TRBV21-1 to TRBJ1-1; TRBD1, the D gene given by the table, was not confirmed from the DNA. TRBV21-1 is designated a pseudogene. The CDR3 is 16 amino acids. CDR3 in DNA: TGTGCCAGCATCTACCCCGAGGACAGGGGTGGCACTGAAGCTTTCTTT. Its translation: CASIYPEDRGGTEAFF.

This clonotype showed up many times. The genes are TRBV3-1 and TRBJ2-4; D is perhaps TRBD1 (6 bases). Trimming shortened V by 0 bases and J by 9 bases, and 9 bases separated the two germline ends. CDR3 length equals 13 residues. Germline lookup yields CDR1 LGHDT and CDR2 YNNKEL (reference sequence). The CDR3 region has the DNA TGTGCCAGCAGCCAAGAATCAGGGGCCATTCAGTACTTC. Translating gives CASSQESGAIQYF. Variable domain in full (rest from reference TRBV3-1 and TRBJ2-4): DTAVSQTPKYLVTQMGNDKSIKCEQNLGHDTMYWYKQDSKKFLKIMFSYNNKELIINETVPNRFSPKSPDKAHLNLHINSLELGDSAVYFCASSQESGAIQYFGAGTRLSVL.

The genes are TRBV6-5 and TRBJ2-3; 10 bases agree with TRBD2. Germline loops: CDR1 MNHEY, CDR2 SVGAGI. The CDR3 consists of 16 residues. The V segment lost 2 bases and the J segment 6 bases; nucleotides outside the gene matches: 8. CDR3 amino acids: CASSYGSSGRGDTQYF. CDR3 bases: TGTGCCAGCAGTTACGGGTCTAGCGGGAGAGGTGATACGCAGTATTTT.

V gene TRBV5-1 combines with J gene TRBJ2-7, with D uncertain. The CDR3 length is 13 residues. The V gene lost 0 bases and the J gene lost 3 bases, with 7 bases spanning the gap. Germline V gives CDR1 SGHRS, CDR2 YFSETQ. DNA of the CDR3: TGCGCCAGCAGCTTGGTAAGCCACTACGAGCAGTACTTC. It codes for CASSLVSHYEQYF.

The CDR3 here is CASSAVTGAATEAFF. CDR3 sequence (DNA): TGCGCCAGCAGCGCAGTCACAGGGGCTGCCACTGAAGCTTTCTTT. The V gene is TRBV5-1, the J gene TRBJ1-1; the match to TRBD1 covers 7 bases. This CDR3 has 15 amino acids. The ends lost 4 bases at V and 4 bases at J; junction bases unmatched: 10. From germline, CDR1 is SGHRS and CDR2 YFSETQ.

This clonotype was recorded a few times. The V gene is TRBV6-6, the J gene TRBJ2-5; TRBD2 agrees at 9 bases. Germline V gene lookup returns CDR1 MNHNY and CDR2 SVGAGI (reference sequence). The CDR3 consists of 14 residues. The ends lost 6 bases at V and 4 bases at J; junction bases unmatched: 6. The CDR3: CASSSRGGRETQYF. The CDR3 DNA reads TGTGCCAGCAGCTCGCGGGGGGGGCGAGAGACCCAGTACTTC.

This chain uses TRBV12-3 or TRBV12-4 with TRBJ1-3; maybe TRBD1 (5 bases). Trimming took off 6 bases at V and 2 bases at J, with 11 bases between the two ends. The CDR3 loop spans 14 amino acids. In nucleotides, the CDR3 is TGTGCCAGCAGATCCGACAGAGCTGGAAACACCATATATTTT. Amino acid sequence: CASRSDRAGNTIYF.

V is TRBV14 and J is TRBJ2-6; the D gene could be TRBD1 or TRBD2 (5 bases each). V lost 2 bases and J 0 bases, leaving 17 bases between the germline ends. In germline, CDR1 is SGHDN, CDR2 FVKESK. The CDR3 has 19 residues. The CDR3 loop reads CASSQPAGTDNSGANVLTF. The DNA for the CDR3 is TGTGCCAGCAGCCAACCTGCCGGGACGGATAACTCTGGGGCCAACGTCCTGACTTTC.